This is a list of T cell receptor beta chains from one sample in a study of CD4+ T cells in melanoma. This table comes from immunoSEQ multiplex PCR, and its TCRdb copy is limited to in-frame clones, with some not included. The table lists around 100,000 clones, 92% of them singletons. The material sequenced was peripheral blood. These receptor sequences come from a human donor with melanoma. The CDR3 runs from the conserved cysteine through the conserved F or W. Each record gives: clone size, D gene, J gene, V gene, CDR3 DNA, CDR3 protein. D genes are given only for firm matches. Only part of the rows carry a size: once, few, many, or a class if the clone is expanded.

- | - | TRBJ2-6 | TRBV13 | TGTGCCAGCAGCCTCAGGGCCCTACGTACCTCTGGGGCCAACGTCCTGACTTTC | CASSLRALRTSGANVLTF
- | - | TRBJ2-5 | TRBV5-5 | TGTGCCAGCAGCTTGGTGGGGGGACAAGAGACCCAGTACTTC | CASSLVGGQETQYF
- | - | TRBJ1-3 | TRBV6-5 | TGTGCCAGCAGTTACGCGAGGGCCTCTGGAAACACCATATATTTT | CASSYARASGNTIYF
- | TRBD2 | TRBJ2-5 | TRBV18 | TGTGCCAGCTCATCTCGGACTAGCAGAGAGACCCAGTACTTC | CASSSRTSRETQYF
- | - | TRBJ1-3 | TRBV7-2 | TGTGCCAGCAGCTTAGCTGCGGGAACTTCTGGAAACACCATATATTTT | CASSLAAGTSGNTIYF
few | TRBD1 | TRBJ1-1 | TRBV6-1 | TGTGCCAGCAGTCCCGGACAGGGGAACACTGAAGCTTTCTTT | CASSPGQGNTEAFF
- | - | TRBJ2-7 | TRBV30 | TGTGCCTGGAGTGTGGGTAGTTACGAGCAGTACTTC | CAWSVGSYEQYF
- | TRBD1 | TRBJ1-1 | TRBV19 | TGTGCCAGTAGTATTCCGGGACAGGGGAACACTGAAGCTTTCTTT | CASSIPGQGNTEAFF
- | TRBD2 | TRBJ2-1 | TRBV7-2 | TGTGCCAGCAGCTTCGGGACTAGCGGGATGAATGAGCAGTTCTTC | CASSFGTSGMNEQFF
- | TRBD1 | TRBJ1-1 | TRBV19 | TGTGCCAGTAGCCACCAGGGGGACGACACTGAAGCTTTCTTT | CASSHQGDDTEAFF
- | - | TRBJ1-1 | TRBV4-1 | TGCGCCAGCAGCCAAGGGGTTAACACTGAAGCTTTCTTT | CASSQGVNTEAFF
- | - | TRBJ1-6 | TRBV30 | TGTGCCTGCAAACAGTGGATCAATTCACCCCTCCACTTT | CACKQWINSPLHF
- | TRBD1 | TRBJ2-2 | TRBV27 | TGTGCCAGCAGTTTATATGGGAGACAGGGCCCGGCCGGGGAGCTGTTTTTT | CASSLYGRQGPAGELFF
- | TRBD1 | TRBJ1-5 | TRBV18 | TGTGCCAGCTCACGTGGACAGGGGAGTCAGCAGCCCCAGCATTTT | CASSRGQGSQQPQHF
- | TRBD1 | TRBJ2-7 | TRBV5-1 | TGCGCCAGCAGCGAAGAGCCGGGACAGAACTACGAGCAGTACTTC | CASSEEPGQNYEQYF
- | - | TRBJ1-3 | TRBV4-1 | TGCGCCAGCAGCCAGGACTCTGGAAACACCATATATTTT | CASSQDSGNTIYF
- | - | TRBJ2-5 | TRBV5-6 | TGTGCCAGCAGGTTGGGGGCTATACGGGGCCCAGAGACCCAGTACTTC | CASRLGAIRGPETQYF